This T cell receptor beta chain was obtained from a study of blood T cell repertoires in COVID-19. About the study: Specimens from acute and convalescent COVID-19 originated in the United States, Italy and Spain.

Some clones are missing from TCRdb's copy, which holds only in-frame ones; the method was immunoSEQ multiplex PCR. This sample has under 150,000 clones, with 80% to 90% found just once. Germline V CDR1 and CDR2: MNHEY, SMNVEV (reference sequence). V was pared by 3 bases and J by 1 base, with 11 bases between. CDR3 length: 15 residues. The material sequenced was peripheral blood. The receptor comes from a man between 50 and 59 years old with active COVID-19. J is TRBJ2-3 and V is TRBV27; D gene ambiguous. Here the CDR3 reads CASSLYSVGTDTQYF. The CDR3 DNA reads as TGTGCCAGCAGTTTGTACTCTGTGGGCACAGATACGCAGTATTTT.